One sample yielded the 16 T cell receptor beta chains listed below, sequenced in a study of T cell responses to AZD1222 COVID-19 vaccine. Profiled with immunoSEQ multiplex PCR; TCRdb holds only in-frame clones, not every one. The top ten clones hold more than 9% of a sample with 150,000 to 200,000 clones, 80% to 95% of them seen once. The sequencing here drew on peripheral blood, taken on day 0 of AZD1222 vaccination. These receptors were obtained from an adult in good health.

This clone turned up a few times. V usage is TRBV7-9 and J usage is TRBJ1-2; 10 bases fit TRBD1. CDR1 and CDR2 from the germline V gene are SEHNR and FQNEAQ (reference sequence). The CDR3 sequence is 16 residues long. The trim removed 1 base at V and 2 bases at J, leaving 4 bases unmatched. For the CDR3, the DNA is TGTGCCAGCAGCTTAGGGGACAGGGGATTAAACTATGGCTACACCTTC. Translated: CASSLGDRGLNYGYTF. The full variable domain, with the rest looked up from reference TRBV7-9 and TRBJ1-2, is DTGVSQNPRHKITKRGQNVTFRCDPISEHNRLYWYRQTLGQGPEFLTYFQNEAQLEKSRLLSDRFSAERPKGSFSTLEIQRTEQGDSAMYLCASSLGDRGLNYGYTFGSGTRLTVV.

This chain links TRBV4-3 with TRBJ1-5, with a tentative D call TRBD1 (6 bases). Trimming removed 0 bases at V and 6 bases at J, with 12 bases between. Germline V gene sequence: CDR1 LGHNA, CDR2 YSLEER. The CDR3 has 15 residues. The CDR3, as DNA: TGCGCCAGCAGCCAAGATGGGGGGCTTGGTCAGCCCCAGCATTTT. Its translation is CASSQDGGLGQPQHF.

The J gene is TRBJ1-1, the V gene TRBV12-3 or TRBV12-4; the D is unclear. The CDR3 loop spans 13 amino acids. Trimming took off 3 bases at V and 10 bases at J, with 15 bases between the two ends. The CDR3 loop is CASSLFWEVGAFF. The CDR3 DNA sequence: TGTGCCAGCAGTTTGTTTTGGGAGGTCGGAGCTTTCTTT.

This rearrangement joins TRBV5-1 to TRBJ2-7; 7 nucleotides agree with TRBD1. The CDR3 contains 16 residues. Germline V lookup: CDR1 SGHRS, CDR2 YFSETQ. Unmatched junction bases numbered 12, after V lost 4 bases and J lost 2 bases. CDR3 in DNA: TGCGCCAGCAGCCAAGACAGGGAACCTATCGCCTACGAGCAGTACTTC. This gives the protein CASSQDREPIAYEQYF.

CDR3: CASRGLAGAGELFF. CDR3 nucleotide sequence: TGTGCCAGCAGGGGACTAGCGGGGGCCGGGGAGCTGTTTTTT. The chain uses TRBV7-3 and TRBJ2-2; 14 bases line up with TRBD2. The CDR3 length is 14 residues. Germline-derived CDR1 and CDR2 are SGHTA and FQGTGA. Germline trimming cut 6 bases from V and 6 bases from J; bases unmatched to any gene: 0.

V usage is TRBV6-5 and J usage is TRBJ1-2; TRBD1 might be the D (5 bases). Deletions cut 6 bases from V and 8 bases from J, with 10 bases between. CDR1 is MNHEY, CDR2 SVGAGI, per germline. This CDR3 contains 11 residues. CDR3 protein: CASSQGGGYTF. The DNA of the CDR3 is TGTGCCAGCAGCCAGGGAGGGGGCTACACCTTC.

The rearrangement links TRBV5-5 to TRBJ1-1; no firm D call. This CDR3 comprises 15 residues. Trimming removed 0 bases from V and 0 bases from J, with 9 bases in between. In germline, CDR1 is SGHKS, CDR2 YYEKEE (reference sequence). CDR3 region: CASSLVSGVNTEAFF. CDR3 DNA: TGTGCCAGCAGCTTGGTGTCCGGGGTGAACACTGAAGCTTTCTTT.

This chain uses TRBV3-1 (or the pseudogene TRBV3-2) with TRBJ2-6; 8 nucleotides line up with TRBD1. The CDR3 sequence is 19 residues long. V shed 4 bases, J shed 2 bases, and the junction held 13 bases outside the gene matches. Germline CDR1 and CDR2: LGHDT and YNNKEL (reference sequence). CDR3 protein: CASSPSGSGGRAGANVLTF. CDR3 sequence (DNA): TGTGCCAGCAGCCCCAGCGGGTCAGGGGGCAGGGCTGGGGCCAACGTCCTGACTTTC.

This sequence joins TRBV7-8 and TRBJ1-5; D might be TRBD1 (5 bases). Per the germline V gene, CDR1 is SGHVS and CDR2 is FQNEAQ. The CDR3 consists of 14 residues. Trimming cost V 2 bases and J 7 bases, with 12 bases left between them. The CDR3 nucleotides are TGTGCCAGCAGCTTAATGGGGGAAGGACAGCCCCAGCATTTT. Translation: CASSLMGEGQPQHF. The variable domain in full, with the rest retrieved from reference TRBV7-8 and TRBJ1-5, is GAGVSQSPRYKVAKRGQDVALRCDPISGHVSLFWYQQALGQGPEFLTYFQNEAQLDKSGLPSDRFFAERPEGSVSTLKIQRTQQEDSAVYLCASSLMGEGQPQHFGDGTRLSIL.

Regarding this clone: One junction end does not reproduce the germline sequence, and a read error may be involved. The chain employs TRBV20-1 and TRBJ1-1; D perhaps matches TRBD1 (5 bases). The CDR3 contains 11 residues. Germline V gene sequence: CDR1 DFQATT, CDR2 SNEGSKA (reference sequence). The CDR3: CSARDQVRGRF. DNA of the CDR3: TGCAGTGCTAGAGATCAGGTGAGGGGACGGTTT.

The chain employs TRBV11-2 and TRBJ2-1; D possibly uses TRBD1 or TRBD2 (6 bases each). Deletions cut 1 base from V and 4 bases from J, with 8 bases between. The CDR3 runs to 14 residues. Germline CDR1 and CDR2: SGHAT and FQNNGV. The CDR3 nucleotides read TGTGCCAGCAGCTTAGGGGGGGCGTACAATGAGCAGTTCTTC. Its translation is CASSLGGAYNEQFF.

The chain employs TRBV7-2 and TRBJ1-1; D might be TRBD1 (5 bases). With 5 bases removed from V and 0 bases from J, the gap between germline ends came to 10 bases. CDR3 size: 14 residues. Looked up from germline, CDR1 is SGHTA and CDR2 is FQGNSA. DNA for the CDR3: TGTGCCAGCAGCCCGGGGCAGATGAACACTGAAGCTTTCTTT. It translates to CASSPGQMNTEAFF.

The chain joins TRBV28 to TRBJ1-1, with a weak D call TRBD1 (5 bases). The V gene lost 3 bases and the J gene lost 3 bases, with 14 bases spanning the gap. Germline CDR1 and CDR2: MDHEN and SYDVKM. The CDR3 totals 15 residues. CDR3 sequence reads: CASSFIGQGDTEAFF. DNA of the CDR3: TGTGCCAGCAGTTTTATTGGCCAGGGTGACACTGAAGCTTTCTTT.

This clone occurred a few times. The gene calls are TRBV2 and TRBJ1-2; 7 bases are shared with TRBD1. With 2 bases clipped from V and 5 bases from J, the junction kept 5 bases outside the gene matches. The CDR3 consists of 14 residues. CDR1 SNHLY and CDR2 FYNNEI come from the germline V gene. For the CDR3, the DNA is TGTGCCAGCAGTGAACCAGGGGGACGGTATGGCTACACCTTC. It is translated as CASSEPGGRYGYTF.

Note on this clone: Other nucleotide sequences in the sample specify the same CDR3. The chain joins TRBV12-3 or TRBV12-4 to TRBJ1-1, with D unclear. V dropped 3 bases and J dropped 4 bases, with 3 bases sitting between them. This CDR3 contains 11 residues. The CDR3 DNA reads as TGTGCCAGCAGTTTGGGCACTGAAGCTTTCTTT. The encoded protein is CASSLGTEAFF.

Here the CDR3 reads CATSVGGSNTGELFF. The CDR3, as DNA: TGTGCCACCAGTGTAGGCGGATCGAACACCGGGGAGCTGTTTTTT. The rearrangement uses TRBV24-1 and TRBJ2-2, with D unresolved. The CDR3 contains 15 residues. Germline CDR1 KGHDR, CDR2 SFDVKD. Trimming removed 5 bases from V and 0 bases from J, with 9 bases in between.